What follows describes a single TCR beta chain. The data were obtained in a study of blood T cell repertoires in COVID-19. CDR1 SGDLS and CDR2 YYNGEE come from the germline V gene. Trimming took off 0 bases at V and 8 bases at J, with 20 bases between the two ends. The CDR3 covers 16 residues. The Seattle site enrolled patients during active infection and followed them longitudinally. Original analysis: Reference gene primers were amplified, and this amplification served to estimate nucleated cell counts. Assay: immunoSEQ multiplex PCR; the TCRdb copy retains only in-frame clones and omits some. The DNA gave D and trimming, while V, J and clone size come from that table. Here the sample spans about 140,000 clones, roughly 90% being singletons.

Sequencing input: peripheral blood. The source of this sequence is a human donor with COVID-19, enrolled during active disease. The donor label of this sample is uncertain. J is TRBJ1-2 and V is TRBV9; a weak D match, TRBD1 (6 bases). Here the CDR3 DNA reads TGTGCCAGCAGCGTAGGCCCCAGACAGGATGGTAAAGGCTACACCTTC. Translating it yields CASSVGPRQDGKGYTF.